This T cell receptor beta chain was identified during a study of blood T cells in healthy people across ages. General study results and limits: It was the long-lived donors that had more naive CD4+ cells and higher diversity than aged donors. It was held that diversity estimates obtained from one million T cells represented underestimates.

As concerns this clonotype: The antigen remains undetermined.

It was with a sample-barcoded 5' primer and a J-beta primer mix that a second PCR of roughly 6 to 12 cycles was run. Sequencing of every sample gave 3 million or more CDR3-containing paired-end reads. TCRdb itself ran the 5' RACE reads through MiXCR, one entry per CDR3 protein. This table holds about 1.8 million distinct CDR3 sequences, roughly 52% found once. Trimming at V came to 5 bases and at J to 2 bases, leaving 10 bases not matched to a gene. The CDR3 is 16 residues long. Germline loops: CDR1 ENHRY, CDR2 SYGVKD. Each individual donor underwent a draw of about 9.9 milliliters of peripheral blood.

The sequenced sample consisted of blood. The genes are TRBV10-3 and TRBJ2-3; 7 bases agree with TRBD2. The origin of this receptor is a woman between 40 and 50 years old in good health. The CDR3 reads CAISRGGGGPTDTQYF. CDR3 nucleotides: TGTGCCATCAGTCGCGGTGGGGGGGGTCCCACAGATACGCAGTATTTT.